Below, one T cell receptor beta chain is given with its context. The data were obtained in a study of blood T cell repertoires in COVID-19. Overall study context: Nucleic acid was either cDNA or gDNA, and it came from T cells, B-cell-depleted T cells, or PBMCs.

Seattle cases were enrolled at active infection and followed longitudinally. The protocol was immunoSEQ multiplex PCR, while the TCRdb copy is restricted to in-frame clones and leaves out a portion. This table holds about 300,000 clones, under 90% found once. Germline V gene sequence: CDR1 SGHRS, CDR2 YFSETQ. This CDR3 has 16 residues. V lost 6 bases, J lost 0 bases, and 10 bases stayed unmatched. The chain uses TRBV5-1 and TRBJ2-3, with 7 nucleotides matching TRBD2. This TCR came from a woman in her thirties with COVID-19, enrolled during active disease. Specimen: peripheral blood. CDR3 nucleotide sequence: TGCGCCAGCATCCGCGGGGGATCCTCTAGCACAGATACGCAGTATTTT. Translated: CASIRGGSSSTDTQYF.